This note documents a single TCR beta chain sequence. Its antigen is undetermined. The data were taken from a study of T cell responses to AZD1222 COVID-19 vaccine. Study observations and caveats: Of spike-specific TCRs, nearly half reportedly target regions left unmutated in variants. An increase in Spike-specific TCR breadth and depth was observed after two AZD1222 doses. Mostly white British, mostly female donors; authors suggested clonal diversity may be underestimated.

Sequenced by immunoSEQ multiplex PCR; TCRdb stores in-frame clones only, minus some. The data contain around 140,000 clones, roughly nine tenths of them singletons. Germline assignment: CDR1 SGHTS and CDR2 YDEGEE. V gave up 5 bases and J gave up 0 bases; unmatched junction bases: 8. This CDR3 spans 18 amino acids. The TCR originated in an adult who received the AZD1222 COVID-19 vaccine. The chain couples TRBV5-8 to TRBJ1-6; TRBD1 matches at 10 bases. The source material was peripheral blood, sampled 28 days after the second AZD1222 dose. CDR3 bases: TGTGCCAGCAGTCCGGGACAGGGGACAAGCTCCTATAATTCACCCCTCCACTTT. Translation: CASSPGQGTSSYNSPLHF.